This T cell receptor beta chain was captured by sequencing in a study of identical twins (dated by TCRdb to the mid-2010s). The study in broad terms: TCR alpha and beta repertoires from monozygotic twins, unrelated adults of various ages and cord blood were deep-sequenced to test whether fetal clonotypes persist. To rule out contamination, replicate twin experiments were performed at different times with different library preparation protocols.

This clonotype was seen a few times. The clone's antigen remains unknown. No much larger clone is present one base from it, and per-base qualities are unavailable. Every donor in the study was a healthy Caucasian. The twin cohort consisted of three pairs of female monozygotic twins, all aged about 18 to 29 years. Positive isolation kits from Invitrogen were used to isolate the CD4+ and CD8+ T cell populations. Study-level results and caveats: Recombination models systematically underestimated out-of-frame TCR alpha sharing in monozygotic twins but agreed with sharing between unrelated individuals. Abundant cord blood beta clonotypes had fewer insertions, young adult naive repertoires showed a similar but weaker trend, and memory repertoires showed no such trend. Compared with coincidental sharing between unrelated individuals, out-of-frame TCR alpha sequences shared between twins had an excess of sequences with low generation probability. In beta out-of-frame sequences, excess twin sharing was weaker, because having fewer shared sequences lowered the signal-to-noise ratio. Invariant T cells such as MAIT and iNKT could partly confound zero-insertion analyses, although diverse VJ usage argued against such confounding for most clonotypes. Because the same donors could not be followed over many years, the conclusions relied on cross-sectional statistical analysis.

To prepare the library, 5' RACE was applied. TCRdb lists the instrument as Illumina HiSeq 2000. A universal primer binding site was introduced by template switching, and a unique molecular identifier was present in the final cDNA, enabling accurate counting of TCR cDNA molecules. First-strand cDNA for TCR alpha and beta chains was synthesized from specific primers in the conserved constant-segment region. To control for contamination, every cDNA library carried two barcodes: a SMART-Mk sample barcode plus Illumina barcodes. TruSeq adapter sequences, together with Illumina sample barcodes, were added in two successive PCR steps. The TCR alpha and beta cDNA libraries were sequenced on the Illumina HiSeq platform using custom primers. In the authors' own workflow: MiGEC was used to process raw reads and extract unique molecular identifiers, and MiXCR was used to find CDR3 positions. Recombination models were inferred per individual with the repgenHMM and IGoR tools using an EM algorithm. Shared clonotypes were analyzed with the tcR package in R, and sharing was normalized by the product of cloneset sizes. Out-of-frame nonproductive sequences were analyzed to study raw recombination free of thymic and clonal selection effects. TCRdb's own reprocessing of the public reads used fastp at Q25 and MiXCR and kept productive beta chains. One record per CDR3 amino acid sequence lists the most common genes and DNA. For this entry, the V and J calls and clone size follow TCRdb and not the study's own pipeline. Across this sample there are roughly 220,000 distinct CDR3 sequences, with roughly 7.1% seen only once. Clones ranked in the top ten supply less than 15% of the sample.

From its cysteine to its phenylalanine, the CDR3 spans 16 amino acids. Just CDR3 DNA is preserved here, 48 bases in frame from base 1. Ends trimmed: V by 3 bases, J by 4 bases; bases unmatched to a gene: 5. The germline V gene (reference sequence) gives CDR1 as GTSNPN and CDR2 as SVGIG. This sample was shared with a second study, whose subject was T cells expressing NK-cell markers. In that second paper, the authors write: In sorted CD3+CD56+NKG2C+, CD3+CD56+NKG2C- and CD3+CD56-NKG2C+ T-cell subsets from eight or nine donors, TCR beta-chain repertoires were profiled. Of the eight sequenced donors, seven were found to be HCMV-seropositive and one was found to be HCMV-seronegative. To restrict sorting to alphabetaTCR-expressing T cells, an anti-gammadeltaTCR antibody was added in several experiments. For six donors, the dominant CD3+CD56+NKG2C+ clonotypes were among the top 10 CD8+ clonotypes and accounted for roughly 1.0-8% of CD8+ T cells. Those dominant clonotypes were again the most abundant among CD3+CD56-NKG2C+ cells in a handful of donors, at about 28.3-60.1%. It remained unclear whether the expanded NKG2C-expressing T cell clones were specific for HCMV antigens. The study sequenced eight donors, all healthy volunteers chosen at random: three men and five women. To determine HCMV serostatus, a commercial ELISA kit was used to detect HCMV-specific IgG in serum. MIGEC handled demultiplexing of the reads and grouping by UMI, while MiTCR was used to assemble and quantify clonotypes. To exclude erroneous sequences, only TCR cDNA sequences supported by at least two reads were retained. The tcR package was used for downstream repertoire analysis, and clonotypes were matched across fractions by CDR3 nucleotide sequence plus V segment. VDJmatch was used to annotate antigen specificity against VDJdb, with one amino acid substitution in CDR3 allowed.

This clonotype originated in a woman under 30 in good health. Sequenced sample: CD8+ T cells sorted from blood. The sequence links TRBV30 to TRBJ2-5, with 16 central nucleotides matching TRBD2. The encoded CDR3 is CAWSPGLAGGGETQYF. The sequenced DNA: TGTGCCTGGAGCCCGGGACTAGCGGGAGGGGGAGAGACCCAGTACTTC.